What follows are 20 T cell receptor beta chains derived from one specimen sequenced in a study of blood T cell repertoires in COVID-19. Generated by immunoSEQ multiplex PCR, the TCRdb table keeps only in-frame clones and is missing some. The sample shows tens of thousands of clones, 73% of them seen only once. Sequencing was carried out using peripheral blood. The receptors originated from a human donor in a cohort sampled during active or convalescent COVID-19.

In this sample, this clone turned up a few times. The chain recombines TRBV19 with TRBJ1-6, with D hard to call. This CDR3 region has 18 residues. V was trimmed by 3 bases and J by 0 bases, leaving 15 bases between them. Germline V gene lookup returns CDR1 LNHDA and CDR2 SQIVND (reference sequence). CDR3 region: CASSIRASDSSYNSPLHF. CDR3 DNA sequence: TGTGCCAGTAGTATTAGAGCGTCTGATAGCTCCTATAATTCACCCCTCCACTTT.

The chain couples TRBV6-9 to TRBJ2-3; possible D gene TRBD2, 5 bases. CDR1 is MNHGY, CDR2 SVAAGI, per germline. Trimming cost V 4 bases and J 2 bases, with 10 bases left between them. CDR3 length: 14 residues. CDR3 DNA sequence: TGTGCCAGCAGTTCCGGACTTCTCACAGATACGCAGTATTTT. As protein: CASSSGLLTDTQYF.

V gene TRBV5-1 combines with J gene TRBJ2-2; 8 bases are a match to TRBD1. The CDR3 runs to 14 residues. The ends lost 6 bases at V and 1 base at J; junction bases unmatched: 2. CDR1 is SGHRS and CDR2 is YFSETQ in the germline V gene. The CDR3: CASMDRVNTGELFF. The CDR3 DNA reads as TGCGCCAGCATGGACAGGGTGAACACCGGGGAGCTGTTTTTT.

Only a few counts were recorded for this clone. The V gene is TRBV6-5, the J gene TRBJ1-4; D is undetermined. Trimming took off 6 bases at V and 7 bases at J, with 18 bases between the two ends. CDR3 length: 15 amino acids. The germline gives CDR1 MNHEY, CDR2 SVGAGI. The CDR3 here is CASSPLMGQAEKLFF. The DNA for the CDR3 is TGTGCCAGCAGCCCCCTGATGGGCCAAGCTGAAAAACTGTTTTTT.

The rearrangement uses TRBV5-1 and TRBJ1-3, with a possible D match to TRBD1 (6 bases). The CDR3 contains 15 residues. Per the germline V gene, CDR1 is SGHRS and CDR2 is YFSETQ. V was trimmed by 1 base and J by 2 bases, leaving 10 bases between them. The CDR3 loop is CASSLSQGTGNTIYF. Here the CDR3 DNA reads TGCGCCAGCAGCTTGAGTCAGGGGACTGGAAACACCATATATTTT.

The chain combines TRBV19 with TRBJ1-2, with 11 nucleotides matching TRBD1. Germline V gene lookup returns CDR1 LNHDA and CDR2 SQIVND (reference sequence). V was clipped by 4 bases and J by 8 bases; unmatched bases: 9. The CDR3 is made up of 15 amino acids. The CDR3: CASSKRGQGVRGYTF. In nucleotides, the CDR3 is TGTGCCAGTAGTAAACGGGGACAGGGGGTTCGGGGCTACACCTTC. The full variable domain, with the rest looked up from reference TRBV19 and TRBJ1-2, is DGGITQSPKYLFRKEGQNVTLSCEQNLNHDAMYWYRQDPGQGLRLIYYSQIVNDFQKGDIAEGYSVSREKKESFPLTVTSAQKNPTAFYLCASSKRGQGVRGYTFGSGTRLTVV.

The chain employs TRBV10-3 and TRBJ1-3, with D possibly being TRBD1 (6 bases). V was clipped by 0 bases and J by 0 bases, with 21 bases between them. Germline V gives CDR1 ENHRY, CDR2 SYGVKD. This CDR3 is 20 amino acids long. The CDR3 bases are TGTGCCATCAGTGAGTCCTATCGACAGGCACCTGGGCTCTCTGGAAACACCATATATTTT. This gives the protein CAISESYRQAPGLSGNTIYF.

This rearrangement joins TRBV9 to TRBJ2-1; the D gene is possibly TRBD2 (5 bases). The CDR3 contains 15 residues. CDR1 SGDLS and CDR2 YYNGEE come from the germline V gene. V dropped 0 bases and J dropped 1 base, with 8 bases sitting between them. The CDR3 nucleotides are TGTGCCAGCAGCGTAGAACCGGGATCCTACAATGAGCAGTTCTTC. This codes for CASSVEPGSYNEQFF.

The chain recombines TRBV11-2 with TRBJ2-5, with a tentative D call TRBD1 (5 bases). Germline V gene sequence: CDR1 SGHAT, CDR2 FQNNGV. The germline V and J ends were trimmed by 1 base and 1 base, with 22 bases remaining between them. This CDR3 has 19 residues. The CDR3 region is CASSLGLGAIPKTQETQYF. The CDR3 bases are TGTGCCAGCAGCTTAGGCCTAGGGGCGATTCCAAAAACCCAAGAGACCCAGTACTTC.

This chain joins TRBV5-6 and TRBJ2-2, with TRBD2 matching 8 bases. V gave up 0 bases and J gave up 5 bases; unmatched junction bases: 6. Germline V gene data show CDR1 as SGHDT and CDR2 as YYEEEE. The CDR3 covers 16 residues. The CDR3 DNA sequence: TGTGCCAGCAGCTTGGAGCTAGCGGGTGAAACCGGGGAGCTGTTTTTT. Translated: CASSLELAGETGELFF.

This clone was counted only a few times. The chain joins TRBV27 to TRBJ1-2; D ambiguous. The CDR3 length is 13 residues. The germline CDR1 and CDR2 sequences are MNHEY and SMNVEV (reference sequence). Trimming took 2 bases from V and 4 from J, leaving 8 bases between them. CDR3 bases: TGTGCCAGCAGTTTAAAACCGGTCTATGGCTACACCTTC. Residues: CASSLKPVYGYTF.

In its sample, this clone was seen once. The J gene is TRBJ1-4, the V gene TRBV18, with D perhaps TRBD1 (5 bases). The CDR3 runs to 14 residues. Germline values: CDR1 KGHSH, CDR2 LQKENI. V lost 2 bases, J lost 5 bases, and 9 bases lay in between. The CDR3 region is CASSPGRGNEKLFF. In DNA form, the CDR3 reads TGTGCCAGCTCACCAGGGCGGGGGAATGAAAAACTGTTTTTT. Using reference TRBV18 and TRBJ1-4 for the parts outside the CDR3, the full variable domain is NAGVMQNPRHLVRRRGQEARLRCSPMKGHSHVYWYRQLPEEGLKFMVYLQKENIIDESGMPKERFSAEFPKEGPSILRIQQVVRGDSAAYFCASSPGRGNEKLFFGSGTQLSVL.

V and J are TRBV23-1 and TRBJ1-5; D remains ambiguous. TRBV23-1 is an ORF; its function is uncertain. V was cut by 2 bases and J by 2 bases, with 19 bases left in between. This CDR3 has 18 amino acids. The CDR3 sequence: CASSQPKTKNPGNQPQHF. As DNA, the CDR3 is TGCGCCAGCAGTCAACCAAAGACAAAGAACCCCGGCAATCAGCCCCAGCATTTT.

The chain has TRBV19 and TRBJ2-7; D is perhaps TRBD1 (5 bases). The germline V gene encodes CDR1 LNHDA and CDR2 SQIVND (reference sequence). V shed 5 bases and J shed 3 bases, with 8 bases lying between them. CDR3 length: 12 residues. CDR3 region: CASSQTDYEQYV. The CDR3, as DNA: TGTGCCAGTAGTCAGACAGACTACGAGCAGTACGTC.

This chain joins TRBV29-1 and TRBJ2-7, with 8 bases identical to TRBD1. After removal of 5 bases from V and 6 bases from J, the junction contained 15 bases not matched to a gene. From germline, CDR1 is SQVTM and CDR2 ANQGSEA. CDR3 size: 15 residues. CDR3 protein: CSVRGQGGGWGEQYF. The CDR3, as DNA: TGCAGCGTTCGAGGACAGGGCGGAGGTTGGGGCGAGCAGTACTTC.

The chain recombines TRBV6-5 with TRBJ1-6; TRBD1 aligns across 7 bases. The V and J ends lost 8 bases and 7 bases, in that order; junction bases with no gene match: 11. Germline CDR1 is MNHEY and CDR2 is SVGAGI. The CDR3 length is 15 residues. The CDR3 here is CASRPPGQKNSPLHF. The DNA of the CDR3 is TGTGCCAGCCGCCCTCCGGGACAGAAAAATTCACCCCTCCACTTT.

The V gene is TRBV2, the J gene TRBJ1-2; TRBD1 matches 10 bases. The CDR3 has 14 residues. Trimming at V came to 8 bases and at J to 4 bases, leaving 7 bases not matched to a gene. Germline values: CDR1 SNHLY, CDR2 FYNNEI. CDR3 region: CASGGQGVRYGYTF. As DNA, the CDR3 is TGTGCCAGCGGTGGACAGGGGGTCCGCTATGGCTACACCTTC.

This chain uses TRBV4-1 with TRBJ1-6, with D maybe TRBD1 (6 bases). The CDR3 contains 15 residues. Trimming cost V 0 bases and J 10 bases, with 13 bases left between them. CDR1 and CDR2 from the germline V gene are MGHRA and YSYEKL. The CDR3 sequence is CASSQDRGRDSPLHF. As DNA, the CDR3 is TGCGCCAGCAGCCAAGACAGGGGCAGGGACTCACCCCTCCACTTT.

V and J are TRBV2 and TRBJ2-7; tentatively, D is TRBD2 (6 bases). V dropped 8 bases and J dropped 4 bases, with 15 bases sitting between them. The germline V gene encodes CDR1 SNHLY and CDR2 FYNNEI. This CDR3 is 13 amino acids long. CDR3 bases: TGTGCCAGCTTGGAGGGAATCCTTTACGAGCAGTACTTC. The encoded protein is CASLEGILYEQYF.

This clone was observed once. The chain couples TRBV27 to TRBJ1-5; no firm D call. The CDR3 loop spans 14 amino acids. Germline CDR1 MNHEY, CDR2 SMNVEV (reference sequence). Trimming left V 6 bases short and J 2 bases short, with 11 bases between. The CDR3 sequence is CASRPWSGNQPQHF. For the CDR3, the DNA is TGTGCCAGCAGACCCTGGTCAGGCAATCAGCCCCAGCATTTT.